The present TCR beta chain was sequenced within a study of a mutant IDH1 vaccine in newly diagnosed glioma. Study as a whole: Previous treatment comprised radiotherapy, temozolomide, or both, mostly both.

Assay used: immunoSEQ multiplex PCR; TCRdb lists only in-frame clones, some missing. The table includes about 66,000 clones, roughly 85% detected once. Germline CDR1 MNHEY, CDR2 SVGAGI. The CDR3 covers 15 residues. The V end lost 11 bases, the J end lost 5 bases, and 22 bases lay between the germline ends. The time point here: baseline, week 1 (first vaccination visit). Sample treatment: pre-vaccination baseline after standard-of-care therapy. The clonotype originates from a man aged 25-45 years with glioma. The chain couples TRBV6-5 to TRBJ2-1; TRBD2 is a possible D gene (7 bases). The specimen was PBMCs, collected from a glioma patient treated with radiotherapy, temozolomide or both. The CDR3 is CAVWGGTPSDNEQFF. In DNA, the CDR3 is TGTGCCGTCTGGGGGGGCACCCCCTCGGACAATGAGCAGTTCTTC.